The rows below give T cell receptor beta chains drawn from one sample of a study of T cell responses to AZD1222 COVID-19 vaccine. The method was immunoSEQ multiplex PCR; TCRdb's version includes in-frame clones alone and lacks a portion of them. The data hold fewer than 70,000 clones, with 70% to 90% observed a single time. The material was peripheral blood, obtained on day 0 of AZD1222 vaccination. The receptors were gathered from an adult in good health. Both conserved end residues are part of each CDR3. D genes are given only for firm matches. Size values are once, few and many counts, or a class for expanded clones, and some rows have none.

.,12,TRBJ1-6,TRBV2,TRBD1,CARGQNNSPLHF,TGTGCCAGGGGACAGAATAATTCACCCCTCCACTTT
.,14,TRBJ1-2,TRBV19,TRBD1,CASRGQGYIYGYTF,TGTGCCAGTAGGGGACAGGGATATATCTATGGCTACACCTTC
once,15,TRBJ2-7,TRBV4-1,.,CASSQERRQTYEQYF,TGCGCCAGCAGCCAAGAAAGGAGGCAGACCTACGAGCAGTACTTC
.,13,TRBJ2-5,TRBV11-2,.,CASSSQALETQYF,TGTGCCAGCAGCTCCCAGGCTTTGGAGACCCAGTACTTC
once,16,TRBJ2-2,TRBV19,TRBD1,CASSLGQGISSGELFF,TGTGCCAGTAGCCTGGGACAGGGAATCTCCTCCGGGGAGCTGTTTTTT
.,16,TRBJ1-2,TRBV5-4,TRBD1,CASSLAYGQGVDGYTF,TGTGCCAGCAGCTTGGCCTATGGACAGGGTGTAGATGGCTACACCTTC
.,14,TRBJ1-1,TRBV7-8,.,CASSLVTANTEAFF,TGTGCCAGCAGCTTAGTGACGGCGAACACTGAAGCTTTCTTT
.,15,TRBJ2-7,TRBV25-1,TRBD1,CASSALGTGGDEQYF,TGTGCCAGCAGTGCGTTAGGGACAGGGGGCGACGAGCAGTACTTC
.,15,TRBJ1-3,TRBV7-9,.,CASSLDTISGNTIYF,TGTGCCAGCAGCCTAGATACGATATCTGGAAACACCATATATTTT
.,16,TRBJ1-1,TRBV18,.,CASSPSLGPRDTEAFF,TGTGCCAGCTCACCAAGTTTGGGTCCTAGAGACACTGAAGCTTTCTTT